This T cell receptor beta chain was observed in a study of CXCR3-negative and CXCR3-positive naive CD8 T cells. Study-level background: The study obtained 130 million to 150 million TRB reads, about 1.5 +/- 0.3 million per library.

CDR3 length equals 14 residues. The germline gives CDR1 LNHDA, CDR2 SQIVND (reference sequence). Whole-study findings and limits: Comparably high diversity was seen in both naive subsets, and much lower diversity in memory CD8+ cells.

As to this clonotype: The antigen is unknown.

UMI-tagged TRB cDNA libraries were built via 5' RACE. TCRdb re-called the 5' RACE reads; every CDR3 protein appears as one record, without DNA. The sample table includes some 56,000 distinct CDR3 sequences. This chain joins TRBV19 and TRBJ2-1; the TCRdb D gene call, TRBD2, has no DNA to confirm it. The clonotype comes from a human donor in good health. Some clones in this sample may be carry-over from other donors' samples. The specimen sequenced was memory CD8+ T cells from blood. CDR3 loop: CASSMGLAGNEQFF.